The 21 T cell receptor beta chains below come from one sample, sequenced in a study of cytomegalovirus exposure and HLA in healthy donors. 13 Jbeta primers and 60 Vbeta primers were used for the PCR. Generated by immunoSEQ multiplex PCR, the TCRdb table keeps only in-frame clones and is missing some. The table includes about 160,000 clones, about 71% detected once. Sequenced input: PBMCs. These receptors came from a middle-aged man in good health and CMV-seronegative.

The chain uses TRBV6-5 and TRBJ2-2, with D possibly being TRBD1 (6 bases). The CDR3 totals 15 residues. Germline-derived CDR1 and CDR2 are MNHEY and SVGAGI. V shed 7 bases and J shed 8 bases, with 20 bases lying between them. Here the CDR3 reads CASTLTGPRWGELFF. The DNA for the CDR3 is TGTGCCAGCACCCTGACAGGACCCCGTTGGGGGGAGCTGTTTTTT.

The rearrangement links TRBV11-3 to TRBJ1-1, with D possibly matching TRBD1 (5 bases). Germline V lookup: CDR1 SGHNT, CDR2 YENEEA. V lost 6 bases, J lost 0 bases, and 11 bases lay in between. The CDR3 length is 14 residues. The CDR3 reads CASSPGFMNTEAFF. The CDR3 DNA is TGTGCCAGCAGTCCAGGGTTCATGAACACTGAAGCTTTCTTT.

The chain recombines TRBV2 with TRBJ2-5, with 13 positions matching TRBD2. Germline lookup yields CDR1 SNHLY and CDR2 FYNNEI. The CDR3 has 15 residues. Trimming at V came to 8 bases and at J to 2 bases, leaving 5 bases not matched to a gene. CDR3: CASGQTSGGQETQYF. The CDR3 DNA sequence: TGTGCCAGCGGTCAGACTAGCGGGGGGCAAGAGACCCAGTACTTC.

This clone has only a few counts. This sample includes further DNA sequences coding for the same CDR3. The chain uses TRBV11-2 and TRBJ2-7; D possibly corresponds to TRBD1 (5 bases). Germline assignment: CDR1 SGHAT and CDR2 FQNNGV. V was clipped by 2 bases and J by 3 bases, with 5 bases between them. The CDR3 length is 12 residues. The chain's CDR3 is CASSLQGYEQYF. The CDR3 coding sequence is TGTGCCAGCAGCTTACAGGGCTACGAGCAGTACTTC.

This clone was recorded only once. The chain employs TRBV7-2 and TRBJ1-5, with D hard to call. Germline V gene lookup returns CDR1 SGHTA and CDR2 FQGNSA. The CDR3 has 13 amino acids. V lost 1 base, J lost 3 bases, and 4 bases lay in between. CDR3 region: CASSLVINQPQHF. The CDR3 DNA is TGTGCCAGCAGCTTAGTCATCAATCAGCCCCAGCATTTT.

The chain uses TRBV5-1 and TRBJ2-5; 7 positions match TRBD1. Germline CDR1 is SGHRS and CDR2 is YFSETQ. Germline trimming cut 3 bases from V and 2 bases from J; bases unmatched to any gene: 1. The CDR3 extends over 13 amino acids. The CDR3 is CASSSGQQETQYF. CDR3 DNA sequence: TGCGCCAGCAGCTCGGGACAGCAAGAGACCCAGTACTTC.

The chain carries TRBV28 and TRBJ2-2; D remains ambiguous. CDR3 length equals 13 residues. From germline, CDR1 is MDHEN and CDR2 SYDVKM. The V end lost 6 bases, the J end lost 7 bases, and 12 bases lay between the germline ends. CDR3 residues: CASRGRVVGELFF. The CDR3 coding sequence is TGTGCCAGCAGAGGTCGGGTGGTCGGGGAGCTGTTTTTT.

The chain carries TRBV7-2 and TRBJ2-1, with 9 bases fitting TRBD1. CDR3 length: 15 residues. With 4 bases clipped from V and 7 bases from J, the junction kept 8 bases outside the gene matches. CDR1 and CDR2 from the germline V gene are SGHTA and FQGNSA. This CDR3 reads CASSSAWTGVNEQFF. The CDR3 nucleotides are TGTGCCAGCAGCTCTGCATGGACAGGGGTAAATGAGCAGTTCTTC.

This clone has more than one count but fewer than ten. The rearrangement links TRBV5-1 to TRBJ2-7; D is possibly TRBD2 (5 bases). The germline V gene encodes CDR1 SGHRS and CDR2 YFSETQ. This CDR3 contains 14 residues. Trimming removed 0 bases at V and 9 bases at J, with 16 bases between. This chain's CDR3 is CASSLVTGNEVQYF. CDR3 nucleotide sequence: TGCGCCAGCAGCTTGGTTACGGGAAATGAAGTGCAGTACTTC.

V gene TRBV27 combines with J gene TRBJ2-2; 11 bases are shared with TRBD2. This CDR3 is built from 15 residues. The junction had 7 bases not matched to a gene; V was cut back by 8 bases and J by 5 bases. Germline CDR1 is MNHEY and CDR2 is SMNVEV (reference sequence). CDR3 sequence: CASGISGGGTGELFF. CDR3 DNA sequence: TGTGCCAGCGGCATTAGCGGGGGGGGTACCGGGGAGCTGTTTTTT.

This CDR3 reads CASYRGGGFTEAFF. The CDR3 DNA reads TGCGCCAGCTACCGAGGGGGGGGATTCACTGAAGCTTTCTTT. The gene calls are TRBV10-2 and TRBJ1-1; a possible D gene is TRBD1 (6 bases). Per the germline V gene, CDR1 is WSHSY and CDR2 is SAAADI. This CDR3 spans 14 amino acids. V lost 8 bases to trimming and J lost 4 bases, with 17 bases between them.

The J gene is TRBJ2-7, the V gene TRBV4-1, with 7 bases identical to TRBD1. CDR1 and CDR2 (germline): MGHRA, YSYEKL. Trimming at V came to 4 bases and at J to 3 bases, leaving 3 bases not matched to a gene. The CDR3 runs to 13 residues. CDR3 coding DNA: TGCGCCAGCAGCCTCAACAGGGGCTACGAGCAGTACTTC. Translation gives CASSLNRGYEQYF.

The chain combines TRBV11-2 with TRBJ1-1, with D perhaps matching TRBD1 (6 bases). This CDR3 is built from 16 residues. V was shortened by 5 bases and J by 1 base, with 17 bases between the two germline ends. Germline V gene data show CDR1 as SGHAT and CDR2 as FQNNGV. The CDR3 reads CASSPQFRTANTEAFF. DNA for the CDR3: TGTGCCAGCAGCCCCCAGTTTAGGACAGCGAACACTGAAGCTTTCTTT.

This chain joins TRBV7-9 and TRBJ1-2; 9 bases align to TRBD1. V was clipped by 6 bases and J by 8 bases; unmatched bases: 13. This CDR3 has 15 residues. Germline CDR1 is SEHNR and CDR2 is FQNEAQ (reference sequence). CDR3 loop: CASSSGTGGAEGYTF. The DNA for the CDR3 is TGTGCCAGCAGTTCAGGCACAGGGGGCGCAGAGGGCTACACCTTC.

In this sample, this clone turned up a few times. The CDR3 loop reads CSAGQISYEQYF. In DNA form, the CDR3 reads TGCAGCGCTGGACAGATCTCCTACGAGCAGTACTTC. The chain recombines TRBV29-1 with TRBJ2-7; TRBD1 might be the D (6 bases). Germline V lookup: CDR1 SQVTM, CDR2 ANQGSEA. The CDR3 runs to 12 residues. Deletions cut 7 bases from V and 0 bases from J, with 10 bases between.

V and J are TRBV23-1 and TRBJ1-1; possibly TRBD1 for D (6 bases). TRBV23-1 falls under the ORF class, with uncertain function. The CDR3 is made up of 15 amino acids. V lost 0 bases to trimming and J lost 3 bases, with 11 bases between them. The CDR3 DNA reads TGCGCCAGCAGTCAATCCCGGGGGGCGTACACTGAAGCTTTCTTT. It translates to CASSQSRGAYTEAFF.

V usage is TRBV15 and J usage is TRBJ1-5; no clear D. The germline V and J ends were trimmed by 7 bases and 6 bases, with 19 bases remaining between them. The CDR3 is made up of 15 amino acids. Germline CDR1 and CDR2: LNHNV and YYDKDF (reference sequence). Here the CDR3 DNA reads TGTGCCACCATGAGAGGAGGAGCACCCGTTCAGCCCCAGCATTTT. It is translated as CATMRGGAPVQPQHF.

The chain employs TRBV7-2 and TRBJ1-5, with a possible D match to TRBD1 (6 bases). Germline V lookup: CDR1 SGHTA, CDR2 FQGNSA. This CDR3 is built from 14 residues. Trimming took 4 bases from V and 5 from J, leaving 12 bases between them. The CDR3 sequence: CASSSRGGDQPQHF. The DNA for the CDR3 is TGTGCCAGCAGCTCTAGGGGGGGCGATCAGCCCCAGCATTTT.

In this sample, this clone turned up once. The CDR3 spells CASSFSGRGETQYF. In nucleotides, the CDR3 is TGCGCCAGCAGCTTCTCGGGTAGGGGAGAGACCCAGTACTTC. The chain uses TRBV5-1 and TRBJ2-5, with D tentatively TRBD1 (5 bases). Germline values: CDR1 SGHRS, CDR2 YFSETQ. Trimming shortened V by 2 bases and J by 4 bases, and 12 bases separated the two germline ends. The length of the CDR3 is 14 residues.

About this clone itself: Other nucleotide sequences in the sample specify the same CDR3. This chain joins TRBV5-1 and TRBJ1-1, with 7 bases that match TRBD1. The ends lost 3 bases at V and 2 bases at J; junction bases unmatched: 4. The germline CDR1 and CDR2 sequences are SGHRS and YFSETQ. This CDR3 has 14 residues. CDR3 in amino acids: CASSSGQPNTEAFF. The CDR3 DNA sequence: TGCGCCAGCAGCTCGGGACAGCCAAACACTGAAGCTTTCTTT. The whole variable domain, remainder taken from reference TRBV5-1 and TRBJ1-1, is KAGVTQTPRYLIKTRGQQVTLSCSPISGHRSVSWYQQTPGQGLQFLFEYFSETQRNKGNFPGRFSGRQFSNSRSEMNVSTLELGDSALYLCASSSGQPNTEAFFGQGTRLTVV.

The sample holds a few counts of this clone. V gene TRBV7-6 combines with J gene TRBJ2-1; 8 positions agree with TRBD2. The V gene's germline CDR1 is SGHVS and CDR2 FNYEAQ. The CDR3 consists of 15 residues. V shed 6 bases, J shed 0 bases, and the junction held 4 bases outside the gene matches. The CDR3 protein is CASRKLADSYNEQFF. CDR3 coding DNA: TGTGCCAGCAGGAAACTAGCGGACTCCTACAATGAGCAGTTCTTC.